The sequence of this T cell receptor beta chain was determined in a study of sequential checkpoint blockade in melanoma. Study overall: Maintenance nivolumab came after either treatment sequence.

Per germline, CDR1 MDHEN and CDR2 SYDVKM. The germline V and J ends were trimmed by 3 bases and 5 bases, with 10 bases remaining between them. This CDR3 has 13 residues. Treatment defined: randomized to nivolumab then ipilimumab (arm A) or the reverse (arm B). No patient had prior DNA-damaging chemotherapy. Assay: immunoSEQ multiplex PCR; the TCRdb copy retains only in-frame clones and omits some. The data hold fewer than 40,000 clones, with approximately 91% observed a single time. The TCR comes from a human donor with melanoma. The sample was CD8+ T cells sorted from blood (inferred from file names), taken from a patient given nivolumab and ipilimumab in sequence. J is TRBJ1-1 and V is TRBV28; D uncertain. This CDR3 is CASSFGKRTEAFF. Here the CDR3 DNA reads TGTGCCAGCAGTTTCGGTAAGCGGACTGAAGCTTTCTTT.